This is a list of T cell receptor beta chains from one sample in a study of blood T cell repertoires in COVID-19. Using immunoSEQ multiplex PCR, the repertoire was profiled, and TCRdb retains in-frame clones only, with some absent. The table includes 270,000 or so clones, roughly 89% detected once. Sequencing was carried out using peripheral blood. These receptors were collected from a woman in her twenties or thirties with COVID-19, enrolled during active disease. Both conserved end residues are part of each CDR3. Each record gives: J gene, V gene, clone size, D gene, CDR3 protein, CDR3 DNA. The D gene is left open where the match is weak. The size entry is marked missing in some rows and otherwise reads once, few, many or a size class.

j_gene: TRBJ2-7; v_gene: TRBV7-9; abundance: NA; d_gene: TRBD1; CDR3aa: CASSFSGGEQYF; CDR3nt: TGTGCCAGCAGCTTTTCAGGGGGCGAGCAGTACTTC
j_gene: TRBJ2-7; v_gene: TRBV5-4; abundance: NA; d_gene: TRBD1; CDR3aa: CASSSPLRTGQPYEQYF; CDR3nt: TGTGCCAGCAGCTCGCCATTAAGGACAGGACAACCCTACGAGCAGTACTTC
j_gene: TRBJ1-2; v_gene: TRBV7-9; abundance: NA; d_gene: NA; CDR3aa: CASSLDKTGFLRGYTF; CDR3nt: TGTGCCAGCAGCTTGGATAAAACAGGGTTTTTAAGGGGCTACACCTTC
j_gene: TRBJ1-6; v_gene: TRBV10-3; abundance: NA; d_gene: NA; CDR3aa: CAIDGGPTGNSPLHF; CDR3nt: TGTGCCATCGACGGGGGACCCACGGGGAATTCACCCCTCCACTTT
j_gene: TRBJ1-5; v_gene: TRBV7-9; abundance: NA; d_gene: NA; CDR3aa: CASSKTTSHWANQPQHF; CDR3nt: TGTGCCAGCAGCAAGACCACCTCACATTGGGCGAATCAGCCCCAGCATTTT
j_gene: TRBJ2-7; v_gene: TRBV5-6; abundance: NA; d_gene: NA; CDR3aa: CASSLSLVWYEQYF; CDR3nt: TGTGCCAGCAGCTTGTCGCTAGTTTGGTACGAGCAGTACTTC
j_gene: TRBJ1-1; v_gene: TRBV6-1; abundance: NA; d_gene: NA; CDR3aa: CASSDPQRLREGAFF; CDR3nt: TGTGCCAGCAGTGACCCACAGAGACTCAGAGAGGGAGCTTTCTTT
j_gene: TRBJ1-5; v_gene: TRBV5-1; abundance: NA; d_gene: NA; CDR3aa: CASSLVLSQTQPQHF; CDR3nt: TGCGCCAGCAGCTTGGTGCTTTCACAGACTCAGCCCCAGCATTTT
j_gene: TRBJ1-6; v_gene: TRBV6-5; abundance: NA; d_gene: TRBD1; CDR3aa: CASSLGQGNSPLHF; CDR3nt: TGTGCCAGCAGTCTCGGACAGGGTAATTCACCCCTCCACTTT
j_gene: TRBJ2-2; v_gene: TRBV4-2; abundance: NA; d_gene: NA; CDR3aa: CASSPGGNTGELFF; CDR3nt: TGTGCCAGCAGCCCCGGTGGGAACACCGGGGAGCTGTTTTTT
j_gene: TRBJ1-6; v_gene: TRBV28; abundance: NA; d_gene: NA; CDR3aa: CASRDGSSYNSPLHF; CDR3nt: TGTGCCAGCAGAGACGGGAGCTCCTATAATTCACCCCTCCACTTT
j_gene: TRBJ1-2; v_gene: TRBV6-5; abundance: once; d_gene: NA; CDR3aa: CASSYSNIHGYTF; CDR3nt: TGTGCCAGCAGTTACTCGAACATCCATGGCTACACCTTC
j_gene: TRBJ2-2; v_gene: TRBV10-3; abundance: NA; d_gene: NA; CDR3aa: CAISDAHKNTGELFF; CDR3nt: TGTGCCATCAGTGACGCTCACAAAAACACCGGGGAGCTGTTTTTT
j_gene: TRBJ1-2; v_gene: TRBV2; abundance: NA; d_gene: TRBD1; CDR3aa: CASARQGMKFQTEGGYTF; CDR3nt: TGTGCCAGCGCAAGACAGGGGATGAAGTTTCAGACAGAGGGTGGCTACACCTTC
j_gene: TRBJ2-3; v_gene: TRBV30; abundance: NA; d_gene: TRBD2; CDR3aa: CACNLTSGGETGTDTQYF; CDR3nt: TGTGCCTGCAACCTCACTAGCGGGGGCGAGACCGGCACAGATACGCAGTATTTT
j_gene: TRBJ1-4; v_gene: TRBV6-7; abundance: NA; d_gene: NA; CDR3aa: CASSRDKTNEKLFF; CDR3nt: TGTGCCAGCAGCCGAGATAAAACTAATGAAAAACTGTTTTTT
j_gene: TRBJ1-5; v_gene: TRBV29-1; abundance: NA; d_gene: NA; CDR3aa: CSVDGGNNQPQHF; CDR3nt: TGCAGCGTTGACGGGGGGAACAATCAGCCCCAGCATTTT
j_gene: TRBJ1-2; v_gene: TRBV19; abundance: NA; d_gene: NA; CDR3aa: CASYHPGQPPNYGYTF; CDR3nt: TGTGCCAGTTACCACCCCGGACAGCCACCTAACTATGGCTACACCTTC
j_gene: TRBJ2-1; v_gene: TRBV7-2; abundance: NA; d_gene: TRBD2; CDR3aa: CASSLGLAGGNYNEQFF; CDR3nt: TGTGCCAGCAGCTTGGGATTAGCGGGGGGGAACTACAATGAGCAGTTCTTC
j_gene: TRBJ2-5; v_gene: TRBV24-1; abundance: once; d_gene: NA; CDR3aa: CATSDSKGRETQYF; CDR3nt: TGTGCCACCAGTGATTCGAAGGGGCGAGAGACCCAGTACTTC
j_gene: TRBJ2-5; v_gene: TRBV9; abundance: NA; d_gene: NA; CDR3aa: CASSVANGGAQETQYF; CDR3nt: TGTGCCAGCAGCGTAGCGAACGGGGGAGCGCAAGAGACCCAGTACTTC
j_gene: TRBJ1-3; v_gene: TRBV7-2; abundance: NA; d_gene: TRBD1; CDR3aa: CASSLKVGQGFRNTIYF; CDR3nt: TGTGCCAGCAGTCTTAAAGTAGGACAGGGTTTTAGAAACACCATATATTTT
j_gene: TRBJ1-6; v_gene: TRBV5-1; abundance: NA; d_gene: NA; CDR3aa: CASSLRRQDSPLHF; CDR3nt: TGCGCCAGCAGCTTGCGGAGACAGGACTCACCCCTCCACTTT
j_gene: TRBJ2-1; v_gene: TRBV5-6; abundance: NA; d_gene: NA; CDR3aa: CASSPLSGAAAEQFF; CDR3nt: TGTGCCAGCAGCCCTTTAAGCGGCGCGGCCGCCGAGCAGTTCTTC
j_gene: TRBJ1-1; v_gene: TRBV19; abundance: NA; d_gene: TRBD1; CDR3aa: CASSRDREGHTEAFF; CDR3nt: TGTGCCAGTAGCCGAGACAGGGAAGGACACACTGAAGCTTTCTTT
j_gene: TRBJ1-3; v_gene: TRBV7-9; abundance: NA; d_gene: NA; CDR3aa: CASSFRTESSGNTIYF; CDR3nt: TGTGCCAGCAGCTTCCGGACAGAGAGCTCTGGAAACACCATATATTTT
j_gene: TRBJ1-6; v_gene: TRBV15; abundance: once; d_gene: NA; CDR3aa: CATSRDGGNSPLHF; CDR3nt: TGTGCCACCAGCAGAGACGGCGGTAATTCACCCCTCCACTTT
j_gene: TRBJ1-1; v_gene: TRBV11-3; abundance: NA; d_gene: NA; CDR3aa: CASSPGTVNTEAFF; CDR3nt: TGTGCCAGCAGCCCGGGAACGGTGAACACTGAAGCTTTCTTT
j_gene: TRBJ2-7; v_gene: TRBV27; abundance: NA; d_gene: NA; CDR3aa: CASSPRHLKAYEQYF; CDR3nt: TGTGCCAGCAGTCCCCGACACCTGAAGGCCTACGAGCAGTACTTC
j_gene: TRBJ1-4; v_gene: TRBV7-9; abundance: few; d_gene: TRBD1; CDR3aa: CASSSPGTDRMANEKLFF; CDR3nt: TGTGCCAGCAGCTCACCCGGGACAGATCGCATGGCTAATGAAAAACTGTTTTTT
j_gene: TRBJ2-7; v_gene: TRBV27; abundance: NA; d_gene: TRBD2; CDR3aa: CASSPRAGETYEQYF; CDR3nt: TGTGCCAGCAGCCCGCGCGCGGGGGAGACCTACGAGCAGTACTTC
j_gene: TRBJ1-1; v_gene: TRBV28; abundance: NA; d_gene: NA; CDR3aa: CASSQGGNTEAFF; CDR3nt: TGTGCCAGCAGTCAGGGAGGGAACACTGAAGCTTTCTTT
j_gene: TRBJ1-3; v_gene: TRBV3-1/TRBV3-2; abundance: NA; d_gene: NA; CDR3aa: CASSPEPQSAGNTIYF; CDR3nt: TGTGCCAGCAGCCCCGAGCCACAGTCCGCTGGAAACACCATATATTTT
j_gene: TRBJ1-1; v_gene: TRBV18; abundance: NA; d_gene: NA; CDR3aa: CASSPEGGVAFF; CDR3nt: TGTGCCAGCTCCCCCGAGGGGGGGGTTGCTTTCTTT
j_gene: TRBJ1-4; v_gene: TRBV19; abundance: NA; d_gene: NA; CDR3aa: CASALIGGEKLFF; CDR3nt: TGTGCCAGTGCACTGATCGGAGGTGAAAAACTGTTTTTT
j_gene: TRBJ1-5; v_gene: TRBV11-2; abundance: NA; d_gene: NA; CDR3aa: CASSLTAYSNQPQHF; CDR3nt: TGTGCCAGCAGCTTAACAGCCTATAGCAATCAGCCCCAGCATTTT
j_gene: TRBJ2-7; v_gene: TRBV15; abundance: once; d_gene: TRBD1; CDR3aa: CATSRGDRVSYEQYF; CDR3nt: TGTGCCACCAGCAGAGGGGACAGGGTTTCCTACGAGCAGTACTTC
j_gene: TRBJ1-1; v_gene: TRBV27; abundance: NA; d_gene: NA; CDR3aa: CASSLSVRGTEAFF; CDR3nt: TGTGCCAGCAGTTTATCCGTCAGGGGCACTGAAGCTTTCTTT
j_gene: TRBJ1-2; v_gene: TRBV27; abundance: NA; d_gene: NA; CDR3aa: CASTPNGARYGYTF; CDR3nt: TGTGCCAGCACCCCGAATGGGGCCCGCTATGGCTACACCTTC
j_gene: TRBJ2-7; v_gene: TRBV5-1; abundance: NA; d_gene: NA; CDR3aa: CASSLGPEEQYF; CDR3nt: TGCGCCAGCAGCTTGGGTCCGGAGGAGCAGTACTTC
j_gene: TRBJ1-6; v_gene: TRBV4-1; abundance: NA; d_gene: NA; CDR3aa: CASSQGKLINSPLHF; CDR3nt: TGCGCCAGCAGCCAAGGAAAACTGATTAATTCACCCCTCCACTTT